Listed here are 27 T cell receptor beta chains from one sample, sequenced in a study of T cell clones after liver transplantation. The data were produced by immunoSEQ multiplex PCR, yet TCRdb's version contains in-frame clones alone and is incomplete. The data show about 74,000 clones, approximately 80% seen once. The source was CD4+ T cells from blood, collected before liver transplant. All receptors derive from a human donor who received a liver transplant.

The V call is TRBV29-1, the J call TRBJ1-2; D perhaps matches TRBD1 (5 bases). This CDR3 spans 14 amino acids. V was trimmed by 6 bases and J by 4 bases, leaving 18 bases between them. The V gene's germline CDR1 is SQVTM and CDR2 ANQGSEA. This CDR3 is CSVLGGLQVYGYTF. In nucleotides, the CDR3 is TGCAGCGTACTTGGGGGACTGCAGGTCTATGGCTACACCTTC.

This clone was counted once. The chain recombines TRBV5-1 with TRBJ2-6; 7 nucleotides match TRBD1. With V trimmed by 4 bases and J by 1 base, 8 bases remained unmatched. Germline CDR1 is SGHRS and CDR2 is YFSETQ. This CDR3 is built from 17 residues. The CDR3 loop is CASSTGQAESGANVLTF. CDR3 DNA: TGCGCCAGCAGCACCGGACAGGCCGAATCTGGGGCCAACGTCCTGACTTTC.

In nucleotides, the CDR3 is TGTGCCAGCAGCACCTCTGGACAACTCCAGACCCAGTACTTC. Its protein is CASSTSGQLQTQYF. V usage is TRBV6-5 and J usage is TRBJ2-5; perhaps TRBD1 as D (5 bases). Germline values: CDR1 MNHEY, CDR2 SVGAGI. Trimming cost V 6 bases and J 6 bases, with 17 bases left between them. CDR3 size: 14 residues.

The J gene is TRBJ1-1, the V gene TRBV7-8; 10 positions match TRBD1. After removal of 7 bases from V and 7 bases from J, the junction contained 12 bases not matched to a gene. The germline gives CDR1 SGHVS, CDR2 FQNEAQ. There are 15 residues in the CDR3. In nucleotides, the CDR3 is TGTGCCAGCACCCTGAGGGACAGGGGATTAGGTGAAGCTTTCTTT. It specifies CASTLRDRGLGEAFF.

The table lists this clone with a count of one. The rearrangement links TRBV7-6 to TRBJ1-5; D ambiguous. Deletions cut 5 bases from V and 0 bases from J, with 23 bases between. In germline, CDR1 is SGHVS, CDR2 FNYEAQ. There are 19 residues in the CDR3. CDR3 region: CASSKNSPPKRFSNQPQHF. DNA of the CDR3: TGTGCCAGCAGCAAAAACAGTCCGCCTAAACGGTTTAGCAATCAGCCCCAGCATTTT.

This clone was found once. The gene calls are TRBV6-5 and TRBJ1-1, with D uncertain. Trimming removed 6 bases from V and 4 bases from J, with 9 bases in between. The CDR3 is 12 residues long. Per the germline V gene, CDR1 is MNHEY and CDR2 is SVGAGI. CDR3 bases: TGTGCCAGCAGCCGACGACCCACTGAAGCTTTCTTT. Its translation is CASSRRPTEAFF.

V and J are TRBV7-9 and TRBJ2-7; D is tentatively TRBD1 or TRBD2 (5 bases each). This CDR3 comprises 15 residues. The ends were cut back, 3 bases at V and 4 bases at J, with 16 bases in the middle. Germline assignment: CDR1 SEHNR and CDR2 FQNEAQ (reference sequence). CDR3 amino acids: CASSFGGAWTYEQYF. The CDR3 DNA is TGTGCCAGCAGCTTTGGTGGGGCCTGGACTTACGAGCAGTACTTC.

The CDR3 DNA reads TGTGCCAGCGGTGGGCAGGGTGGGTACGAGCAGTACTTC. Protein: CASGGQGGYEQYF. The chain joins TRBV2 to TRBJ2-7, with D perhaps TRBD1 (5 bases). V was trimmed by 8 bases and J by 4 bases, leaving 15 bases between them. The CDR3 is made up of 13 amino acids. Germline V gene lookup returns CDR1 SNHLY and CDR2 FYNNEI.

This chain links TRBV12-5 with TRBJ2-2; tentative D call: TRBD2 (5 bases). Germline V gene lookup returns CDR1 LGHNT and CDR2 FRNRAP. The CDR3 runs 15 residues. V dropped 3 bases and J dropped 5 bases, with 13 bases sitting between them. This CDR3 is CASGFSGVGTGELFF. In DNA, the CDR3 is TGTGCTAGTGGTTTTTCCGGGGTAGGGACCGGGGAGCTGTTTTTT.

V gene TRBV10-3 combines with J gene TRBJ2-7, with no clear D. V was pared by 4 bases and J by 0 bases, with 10 bases between. The germline gives CDR1 ENHRY, CDR2 SYGVKD. The CDR3 is made up of 14 amino acids. CDR3: CAISAGGSSYEQYF. The CDR3 region has the DNA TGTGCCATCAGTGCAGGTGGAAGCTCCTACGAGCAGTACTTC.

This sequence joins TRBV25-1 and TRBJ1-1; D gene ambiguous. The CDR3 runs 13 residues. Germline V lookup: CDR1 MGHDK, CDR2 SYGVNS. V was shortened by 3 bases and J by 0 bases, with 5 bases between the two germline ends. The CDR3 nucleotides are TGTGCCAGCAGTGAGGGTGTGAACACTGAAGCTTTCTTT. It translates to CASSEGVNTEAFF. The entire variable domain, with the rest obtained from reference TRBV25-1 and TRBJ1-1, is as follows: EADIYQTPRYLVIGTGKKITLECSQTMGHDKMYWYQQDPGMELHLIHYSYGVNSTEKGDLSSESTVSRIRTEHFPLTLESARPSHTSQYLCASSEGVNTEAFFGQGTRLTVV.

CDR3 in amino acids: CASSLQKGSNQPQHF. The CDR3 nucleotides read TGTGCCAGCAGCCTACAGAAGGGGAGCAATCAGCCCCAGCATTTT. This chain uses TRBV6-1 with TRBJ1-5, with D tentatively TRBD1 (5 bases). Per germline, CDR1 MNHNS and CDR2 SASEGT. This CDR3 has 15 amino acids. Trimming left V 6 bases short and J 1 base short, with 13 bases between.

The rearrangement links TRBV15 to TRBJ1-1; D gene uncertain. Per the germline V gene, CDR1 is LNHNV and CDR2 is YYDKDF (reference sequence). This CDR3 spans 13 amino acids. Trimming removed 1 base from V and 5 bases from J, with 8 bases in between. CDR3 amino acids: CATSRALRTEAFF. Here the CDR3 DNA reads TGTGCCACCAGCAGAGCTTTACGGACTGAAGCTTTCTTT.

Of note for this clone: The same CDR3 also results from other DNA sequences found in this sample. The J gene is TRBJ2-6, the V gene TRBV27; no definite D call. The germline CDR1 and CDR2 sequences are MNHEY and SMNVEV (reference sequence). V shed 2 bases and J shed 3 bases, with 2 bases lying between them. CDR3 length: 13 amino acids. CDR3 sequence reads: CASSLSGANVLTF. The CDR3 coding sequence is TGTGCCAGCAGTTTAAGTGGGGCCAACGTCCTGACTTTC.

This chain uses TRBV28 with TRBJ2-7; perhaps TRBD1 as D (6 bases). Trimming removed 6 bases at V and 1 base at J, with 10 bases between. Germline V CDR1 and CDR2: MDHEN, SYDVKM. The CDR3 contains 13 residues. The CDR3 nucleotides read TGTGCCAGCAGCTCCGGACAGTCCTACGAGCAGTACTTC. It codes for CASSSGQSYEQYF.

The chain is built from TRBV11-3 and TRBJ2-7; 8 bases map to TRBD1. This CDR3 comprises 15 residues. V trimming: 5 bases; J trimming: 5 bases; junction bases outside the gene matches: 11. Germline CDR1 and CDR2: SGHNT and YENEEA. The CDR3: CASSRGGQGSHEQYF. CDR3 nucleotide sequence: TGTGCCAGCAGCCGCGGTGGACAGGGATCCCACGAGCAGTACTTC.

This clone was observed once. The rearrangement uses TRBV19 and TRBJ1-2; D is unclear. There are 14 residues in the CDR3. V dropped 7 bases and J dropped 3 bases, with 15 bases sitting between them. The V gene's germline CDR1 is LNHDA and CDR2 SQIVND (reference sequence). DNA for the CDR3: TGTGCCAGTACGACACCCCGGGATCACTATGGCTACACCTTC. Translating it yields CASTTPRDHYGYTF.

This clone was observed a handful of times. This chain links TRBV2 with TRBJ2-2; D is possibly TRBD2 (5 bases). Trimming removed 6 bases at V and 7 bases at J, with 15 bases between. Germline values: CDR1 SNHLY, CDR2 FYNNEI. This CDR3 has 14 amino acids. The CDR3 region is CASREDWGSGELFF. The CDR3 DNA reads TGTGCCAGCAGGGAGGACTGGGGTAGCGGGGAGCTGTTTTTT.

The chain links TRBV2 to TRBJ1-3, with D possibly TRBD1 on 6 matching bases. Trimming pared 7 bases from V and 9 bases from J, leaving 16 bases between. The V gene's germline CDR1 is SNHLY and CDR2 FYNNEI. The CDR3 extends over 13 amino acids. The CDR3 region has the DNA TGTGCCAGCACACCGGGACAATTGAGCACCATATATTTT. Protein: CASTPGQLSTIYF.

The V call is TRBV29-1, the J call TRBJ2-2; no firm D call. Deletions cut 0 bases from V and 3 bases from J, with 5 bases between. Germline V gene sequence: CDR1 SQVTM, CDR2 ANQGSEA. The CDR3 runs to 13 residues. CDR3 sequence: CSVEERYTGELFF. CDR3 DNA sequence: TGCAGCGTTGAAGAACGGTACACCGGGGAGCTGTTTTTT.

This clone was seen more than once but under ten times. This chain links TRBV9 with TRBJ1-2, with no clear D. This CDR3 comprises 15 residues. V was pared by 0 bases and J by 2 bases, with 11 bases between. CDR1 and CDR2 (germline): SGDLS, YYNGEE. CDR3 residues: CASSVGGPVNYGYTF. DNA of the CDR3: TGTGCCAGCAGCGTAGGTGGACCAGTCAACTATGGCTACACCTTC.

This chain's CDR3 is CASSVGYEQYF. The CDR3 DNA follows: TGTGCCAGCAGTGTAGGATACGAGCAGTACTTC. The chain has TRBV2 and TRBJ2-7; D ambiguous. Trimming pared 4 bases from V and 4 bases from J, leaving 5 bases between. The CDR3 loop spans 11 amino acids. Germline V gives CDR1 SNHLY, CDR2 FYNNEI.

The chain links TRBV2 to TRBJ1-5; 8 positions agree with TRBD1. Unmatched junction bases numbered 4, after V lost 5 bases and J lost 4 bases. The germline gives CDR1 SNHLY, CDR2 FYNNEI. The CDR3 sequence is 14 residues long. The CDR3, as DNA: TGTGCCAGCAGTCGACAGGGGTGGAATCAGCCCCAGCATTTT. Translated: CASSRQGWNQPQHF.

This chain uses TRBV6-6 with TRBJ1-1, with a possible D match to TRBD1 (6 bases). The CDR3 contains 14 residues. The V end lost 7 bases, the J end lost 4 bases, and 16 bases lay between the germline ends. The germline gives CDR1 MNHNY, CDR2 SVGAGI (reference sequence). Here the CDR3 reads CASKRGGTTTEAFF. The DNA of the CDR3 is TGTGCCAGCAAAAGGGGGGGGACAACCACTGAAGCTTTCTTT.

CDR3 protein: CASDVAGQGGYTF. The CDR3 DNA reads TGTGCCAGCGACGTTGCAGGGCAGGGAGGCTACACCTTC. This chain uses TRBV2 with TRBJ1-2; maybe TRBD1 (5 bases). Deletions cut 8 bases from V and 8 bases from J, with 18 bases between. Germline loops: CDR1 SNHLY, CDR2 FYNNEI. The CDR3 covers 13 residues.

V is TRBV9 and J is TRBJ1-2; D not certain. Looked up from germline, CDR1 is SGDLS and CDR2 is YYNGEE. The CDR3 length is 13 residues. V shed 4 bases and J shed 8 bases, with 15 bases lying between them. CDR3 nucleotide sequence: TGTGCCAGCAGCCCCCGCGGGGTGGCAGGCTACACCTTC. Its protein is CASSPRGVAGYTF.

V gene TRBV6-5 combines with J gene TRBJ1-5, with D hard to call. V lost 2 bases to trimming and J lost 6 bases, with 11 bases between them. Germline V CDR1 and CDR2: MNHEY, SVGAGI. The CDR3 consists of 14 residues. CDR3: CASSYRGPGQPQHF. CDR3 coding DNA: TGTGCCAGCAGTTACAGAGGGCCTGGTCAGCCCCAGCATTTT.